This TCR beta chain was captured by sequencing in a study of T cell responses to AZD1222 COVID-19 vaccine. The study, taken as a whole, reports: Targets within unmutated variant regions were reportedly found for nearly half of spike-specific TCRs. At baseline, seropositivity was found in only six AZD1222 recipients. Spike-spanning, vaccine-associated CD4 TCRs were dominant at 160-218 and 743-854.

Produced via immunoSEQ multiplex PCR; TCRdb's table is partial and in-frame only. The table records about 49,000 clones, roughly three quarters of them present only once. The sample holds one count of this clone. Its antigen is still unknown. This TCR came from an adult in good health. The sample in question was peripheral blood, obtained on day 0 of MenACWY control vaccination.

The CDR3 DNA follows: TGTGCCAGTTCTTTACAGGCCAAGAACACTGAAGCTTTCTTT. This gives the protein CASSLQAKNTEAFF. This chain uses TRBV19 with TRBJ1-1, with D possibly TRBD1 on 5 matching bases. The V and J ends lost 8 bases and 1 base respectively, with 14 bases between them. The CDR3 is made up of 14 amino acids. CDR1 is LNHDA, CDR2 SQIVND, per germline (reference sequence). Full variable domain (remainder filled in from reference TRBV19 and TRBJ1-1): DGGITQSPKYLFRKEGQNVTLSCEQNLNHDAMYWYRQDPGQGLRLIYYSQIVNDFQKGDIAEGYSVSREKKESFPLTVTSAQKNPTAFYLCASSLQAKNTEAFFGQGTRLTVV.